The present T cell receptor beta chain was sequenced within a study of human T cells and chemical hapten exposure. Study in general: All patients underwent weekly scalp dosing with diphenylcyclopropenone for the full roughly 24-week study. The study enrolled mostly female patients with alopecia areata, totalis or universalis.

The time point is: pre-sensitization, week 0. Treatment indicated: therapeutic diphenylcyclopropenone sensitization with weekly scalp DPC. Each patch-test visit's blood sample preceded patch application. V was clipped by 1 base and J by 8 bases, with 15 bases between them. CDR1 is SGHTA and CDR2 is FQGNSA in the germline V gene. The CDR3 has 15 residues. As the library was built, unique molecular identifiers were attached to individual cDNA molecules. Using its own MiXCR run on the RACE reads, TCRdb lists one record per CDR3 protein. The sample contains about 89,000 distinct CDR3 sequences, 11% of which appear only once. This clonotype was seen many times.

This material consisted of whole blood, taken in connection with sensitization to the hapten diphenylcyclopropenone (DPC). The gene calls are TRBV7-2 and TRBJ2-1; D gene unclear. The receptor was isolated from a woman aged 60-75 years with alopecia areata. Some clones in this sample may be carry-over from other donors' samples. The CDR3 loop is CASSLGSPDLHEQFF. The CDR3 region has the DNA TGTGCCAGCAGCTTAGGATCACCCGATCTCCATGAGCAGTTCTTC.